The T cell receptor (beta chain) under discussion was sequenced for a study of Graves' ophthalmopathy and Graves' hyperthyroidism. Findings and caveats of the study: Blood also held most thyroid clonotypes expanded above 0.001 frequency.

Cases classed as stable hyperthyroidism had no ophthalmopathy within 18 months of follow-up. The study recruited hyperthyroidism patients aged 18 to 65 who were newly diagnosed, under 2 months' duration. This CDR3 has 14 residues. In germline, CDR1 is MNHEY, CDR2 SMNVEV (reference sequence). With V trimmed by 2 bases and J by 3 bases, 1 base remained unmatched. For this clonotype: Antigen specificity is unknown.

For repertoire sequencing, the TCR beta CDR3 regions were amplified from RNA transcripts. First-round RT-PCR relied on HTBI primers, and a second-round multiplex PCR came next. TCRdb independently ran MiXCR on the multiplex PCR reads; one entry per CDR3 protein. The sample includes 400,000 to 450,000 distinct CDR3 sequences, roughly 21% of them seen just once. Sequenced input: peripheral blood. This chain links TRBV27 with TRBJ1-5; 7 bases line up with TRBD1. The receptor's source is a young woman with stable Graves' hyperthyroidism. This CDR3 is CASSLGTDNQPQHF. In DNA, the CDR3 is TGTGCCAGCAGTTTAGGGACAGACAATCAGCCCCAGCATTTT.